This TCR beta chain was sequenced for a study of T-cell memory formation after mild COVID-19. Via MiXCR, TCRdb re-called the 5' RACE reads, giving one row per CDR3 protein. The sample lists 450,000 to 650,000 distinct CDR3 sequences, roughly 22% occurring once. The CDR3 spans 16 residues. Germline CDR1 and CDR2: SGHDT and YYEEEE. V was pared by 4 bases and J by 2 bases, with 19 bases between. This clonotype was counted between two and nine times. This chain joins TRBV5-6 and TRBJ2-7; D is unresolved. This clonotype was sampled from an adult woman who had mild COVID-19 (a few samples of this study predate the infection). Cell type and time point are not known. The sequenced sample consisted of PBMCs or a T cell subset sorted from them (not recorded which). CDR3 in amino acids: CASSLGTSPLPYEQYF. As DNA, the CDR3 is TGTGCCAGCAGCCTTGGTACGAGTCCCCTGCCCTACGAGCAGTACTTC.